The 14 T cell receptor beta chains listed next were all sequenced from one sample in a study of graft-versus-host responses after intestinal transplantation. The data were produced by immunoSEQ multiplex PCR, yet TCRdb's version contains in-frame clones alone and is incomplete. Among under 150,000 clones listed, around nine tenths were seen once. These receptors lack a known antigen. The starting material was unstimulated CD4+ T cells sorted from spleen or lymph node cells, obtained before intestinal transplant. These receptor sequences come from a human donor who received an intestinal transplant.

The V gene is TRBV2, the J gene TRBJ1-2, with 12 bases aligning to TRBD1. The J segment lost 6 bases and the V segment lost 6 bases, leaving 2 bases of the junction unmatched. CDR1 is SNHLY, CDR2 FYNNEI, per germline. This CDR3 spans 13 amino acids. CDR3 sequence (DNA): TGTGCCAGCAGGGGACAGGGGGCGGATGGCTACACCTTC. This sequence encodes CASRGQGADGYTF.

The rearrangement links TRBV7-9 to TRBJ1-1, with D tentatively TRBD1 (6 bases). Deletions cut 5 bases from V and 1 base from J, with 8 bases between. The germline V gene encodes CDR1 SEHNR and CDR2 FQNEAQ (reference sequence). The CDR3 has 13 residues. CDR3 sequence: CASSIRGNTEAFF. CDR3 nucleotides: TGTGCCAGCAGCATCAGGGGGAACACTGAAGCTTTCTTT.

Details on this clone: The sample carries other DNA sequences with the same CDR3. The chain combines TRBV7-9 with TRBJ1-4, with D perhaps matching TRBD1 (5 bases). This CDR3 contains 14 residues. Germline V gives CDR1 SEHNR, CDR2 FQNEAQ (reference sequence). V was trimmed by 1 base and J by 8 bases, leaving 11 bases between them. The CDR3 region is CASSLGQGREKLFF. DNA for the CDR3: TGTGCCAGCAGCTTAGGGCAGGGTAGAGAAAAACTGTTTTTT.

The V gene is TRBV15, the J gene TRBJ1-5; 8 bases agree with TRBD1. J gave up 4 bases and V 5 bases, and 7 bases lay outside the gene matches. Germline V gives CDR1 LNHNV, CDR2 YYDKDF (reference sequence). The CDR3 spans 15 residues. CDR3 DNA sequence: TGTGCCACCAGCCTCCTGACAGGGGCAAATCAGCCCCAGCATTTT. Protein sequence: CATSLLTGANQPQHF. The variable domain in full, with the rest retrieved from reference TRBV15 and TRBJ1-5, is DAMVIQNPRYQVTQFGKPVTLSCSQTLNHNVMYWYQQKSSQAPKLLFHYYDKDFNNEADTPDNFQSRRPNTSFCFLDIRSPGLGDTAMYLCATSLLTGANQPQHFGDGTRLSIL.

The CDR3 DNA reads TGTGCCAGCCGTAGCGACGGCTCGGGCCTGGAGCAGTACTTC. Translated: CASRSDGSGLEQYF. The V and J genes are TRBV6-5 and TRBJ2-7; possible D gene TRBD2, 5 bases. This CDR3 comprises 14 residues. The ends were cut back, 8 bases at V and 7 bases at J, with 21 bases in the middle. Germline CDR1 reads MNHEY; CDR2 reads SVGAGI.

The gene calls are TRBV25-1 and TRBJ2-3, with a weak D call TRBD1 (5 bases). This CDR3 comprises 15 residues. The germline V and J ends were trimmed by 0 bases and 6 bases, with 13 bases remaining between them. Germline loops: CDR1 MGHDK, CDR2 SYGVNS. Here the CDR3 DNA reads TGTGCCAGCAGTGAATATAGCAAGGGGATGGATACGCAGTATTTT. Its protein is CASSEYSKGMDTQYF.

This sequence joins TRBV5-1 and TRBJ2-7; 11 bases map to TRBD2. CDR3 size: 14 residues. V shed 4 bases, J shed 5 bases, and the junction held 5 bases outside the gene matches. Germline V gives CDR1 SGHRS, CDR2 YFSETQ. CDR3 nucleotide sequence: TGCGCCAGCAGCCTGACTAGCGGGAAACACGAGCAGTACTTC. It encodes CASSLTSGKHEQYF.

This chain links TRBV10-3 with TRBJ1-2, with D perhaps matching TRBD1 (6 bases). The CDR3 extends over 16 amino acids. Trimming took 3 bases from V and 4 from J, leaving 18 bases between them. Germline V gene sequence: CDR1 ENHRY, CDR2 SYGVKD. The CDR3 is CAISDGQNLGGYGYTF. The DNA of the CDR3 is TGTGCCATCAGTGACGGCCAGAATTTAGGGGGCTATGGCTACACCTTC.

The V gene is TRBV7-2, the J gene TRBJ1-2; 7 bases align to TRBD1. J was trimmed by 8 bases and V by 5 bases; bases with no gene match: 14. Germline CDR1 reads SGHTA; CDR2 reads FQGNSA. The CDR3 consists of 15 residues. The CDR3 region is CASSTTGGGWWGYTF. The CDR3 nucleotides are TGTGCCAGCAGCACCACGGGAGGGGGCTGGTGGGGCTACACCTTC.

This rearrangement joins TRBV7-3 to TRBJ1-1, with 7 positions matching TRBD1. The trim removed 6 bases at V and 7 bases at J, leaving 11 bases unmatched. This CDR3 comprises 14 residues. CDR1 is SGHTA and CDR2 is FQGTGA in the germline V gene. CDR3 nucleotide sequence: TGTGCCAGCAGTCACCGTACAGGGGTTGGTGAAGCTTTCTTT. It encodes CASSHRTGVGEAFF.

DNA of the CDR3: TGTGCCAGCAACCGGGGACAGGGGAACTATGGCTACACCTTC. Translation: CASNRGQGNYGYTF. V and J are TRBV5-8 and TRBJ1-2; TRBD1 matches 10 bases. This CDR3 has 14 residues. V was clipped by 6 bases and J by 2 bases; unmatched bases: 4. Per germline, CDR1 SGHTS and CDR2 YDEGEE. The full variable domain, with the rest looked up from reference TRBV5-8 and TRBJ1-2, is EAGVTQSPTHLIKTRGQQATLRCSPISGHTSVYWYQQALGLGLQFLLWYDEGEERNRGNFPPRFSGRQFPNYSSELNVNALELEDSALYLCASNRGQGNYGYTFGSGTRLTVV.

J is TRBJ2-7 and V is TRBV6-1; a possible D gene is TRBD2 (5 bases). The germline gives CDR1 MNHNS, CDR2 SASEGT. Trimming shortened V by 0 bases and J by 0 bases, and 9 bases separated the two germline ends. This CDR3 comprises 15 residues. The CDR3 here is CASSEAWRHSYEQYF. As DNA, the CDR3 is TGTGCCAGCAGTGAAGCTTGGAGGCACTCCTACGAGCAGTACTTC.

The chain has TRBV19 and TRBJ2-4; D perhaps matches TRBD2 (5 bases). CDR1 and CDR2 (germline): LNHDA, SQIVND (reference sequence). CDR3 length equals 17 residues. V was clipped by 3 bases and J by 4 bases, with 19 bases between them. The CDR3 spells CASSIDPLDGVKNIQYF. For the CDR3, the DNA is TGTGCCAGTAGTATCGACCCCCTGGACGGGGTTAAAAACATTCAGTACTTC.

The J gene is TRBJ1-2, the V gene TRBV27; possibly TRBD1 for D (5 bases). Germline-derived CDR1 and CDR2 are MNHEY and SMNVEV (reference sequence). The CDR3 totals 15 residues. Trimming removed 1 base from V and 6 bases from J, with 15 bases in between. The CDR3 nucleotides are TGTGCCAGCAGTTTATTCGTGGGGCGATTAAATGGCTACACCTTC. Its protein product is CASSLFVGRLNGYTF.